These T cell receptor beta chains were read from a single sample in a study of blood T cell repertoires in COVID-19. The table came from immunoSEQ multiplex PCR; TCRdb's copy has only in-frame clones and leaves some out. The sample lists roughly 250,000 clones; 80% to 85% were seen once. Material: peripheral blood. The receptors derive from a woman aged 60 to 75 with active or convalescent COVID-19. Both conserved end residues are trimmed from each CDR3.

cdr3_aa v_call
ASSDKNTGELF TRBV2
ASSSLSGAF TRBV7-6
ASSLVGGVHEQY TRBV5-1
ASSTQGNQPQH TRBV7-9
ASNRGQNYGYT TRBV7-2
ASIYLQGGNTEAF TRBV2
ASRTGGLRTGELF TRBV5-1
ASSYDRSYEQY TRBV12-3/TRBV12-4
AWLDRASYEQY TRBV30
ASSYERGRGYT TRBV6-5
ASRLGQGTDYEQY TRBV6-5
ASSYHRTGDGYT TRBV6-5
ASTGQGVSNQPQH TRBV19
ASSVDWDRGNSPLH TRBV9
ASSPKMGLGGETQY TRBV4-1
AISEDRGLGYGYT TRBV10-3